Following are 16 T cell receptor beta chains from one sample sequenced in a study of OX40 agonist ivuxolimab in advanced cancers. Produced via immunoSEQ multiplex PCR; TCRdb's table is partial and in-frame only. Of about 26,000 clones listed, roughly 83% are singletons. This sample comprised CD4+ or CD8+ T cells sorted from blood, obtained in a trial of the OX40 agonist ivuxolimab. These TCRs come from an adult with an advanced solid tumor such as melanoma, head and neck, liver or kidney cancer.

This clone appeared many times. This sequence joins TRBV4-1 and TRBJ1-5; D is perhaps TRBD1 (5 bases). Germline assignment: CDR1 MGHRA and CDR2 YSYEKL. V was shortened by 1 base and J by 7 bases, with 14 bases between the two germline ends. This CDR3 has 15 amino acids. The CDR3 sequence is CASSQVPEGAQPQHF. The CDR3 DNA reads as TGCGCCAGCAGCCAAGTCCCCGAAGGGGCCCAGCCCCAGCATTTT.

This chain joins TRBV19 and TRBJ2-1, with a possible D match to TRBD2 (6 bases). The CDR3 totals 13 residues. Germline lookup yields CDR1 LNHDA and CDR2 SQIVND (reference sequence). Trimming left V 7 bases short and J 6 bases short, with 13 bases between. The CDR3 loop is CASIETRGNEQFF. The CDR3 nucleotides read TGTGCCAGTATCGAGACTAGGGGCAATGAGCAGTTCTTC.

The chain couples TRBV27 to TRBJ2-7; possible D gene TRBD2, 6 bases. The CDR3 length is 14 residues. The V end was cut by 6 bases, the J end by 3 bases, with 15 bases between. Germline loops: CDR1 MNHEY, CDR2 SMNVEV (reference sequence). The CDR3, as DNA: TGTGCCAGCAGGCGAGCGGGTTCGGTCTACGAGCAGTACTTC. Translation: CASRRAGSVYEQYF.

CDR3 sequence reads: CASSSAYRDEQFF. As DNA, the CDR3 is TGTGCCAGCAGCTCAGCCTATCGGGATGAGCAGTTCTTC. The V call is TRBV7-9, the J call TRBJ2-1; D is unclear. Trimming removed 4 bases from V and 8 bases from J, with 12 bases in between. CDR3 length equals 13 residues. The germline V gene encodes CDR1 SEHNR and CDR2 FQNEAQ (reference sequence).

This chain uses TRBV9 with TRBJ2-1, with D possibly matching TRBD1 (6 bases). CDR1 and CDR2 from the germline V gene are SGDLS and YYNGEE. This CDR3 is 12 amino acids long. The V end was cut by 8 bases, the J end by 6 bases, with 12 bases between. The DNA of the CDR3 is TGTGCCAGTACACGAGGGGGCAATGAGCAGTTCTTC. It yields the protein CASTRGGNEQFF.

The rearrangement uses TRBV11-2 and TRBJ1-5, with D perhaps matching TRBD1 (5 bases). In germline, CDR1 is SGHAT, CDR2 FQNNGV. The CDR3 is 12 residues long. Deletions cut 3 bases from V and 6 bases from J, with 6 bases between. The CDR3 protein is CASSFQGQPQHF. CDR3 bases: TGTGCCAGCAGCTTTCAGGGTCAGCCCCAGCATTTT.

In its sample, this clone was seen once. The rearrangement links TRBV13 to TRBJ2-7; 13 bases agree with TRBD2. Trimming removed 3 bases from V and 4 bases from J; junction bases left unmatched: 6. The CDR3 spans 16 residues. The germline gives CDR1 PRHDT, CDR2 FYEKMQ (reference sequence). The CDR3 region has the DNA TGTGCCAGCAGCTTTACCTCGGGACTAGCGGGGTACGAGCAGTACTTC. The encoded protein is CASSFTSGLAGYEQYF.

The CDR3 spells CATFRRQEGSEQYF. The CDR3 bases are TGTGCCACCTTTCGCAGACAGGAAGGCTCCGAGCAGTACTTC. V is TRBV15 and J is TRBJ2-7; maybe TRBD1 (6 bases). The germline gives CDR1 LNHNV, CDR2 YYDKDF (reference sequence). V gave up 8 bases and J gave up 6 bases, with 20 bases separating them. This CDR3 is built from 14 residues. The whole variable domain, remainder taken from reference TRBV15 and TRBJ2-7, is DAMVIQNPRYQVTQFGKPVTLSCSQTLNHNVMYWYQQKSSQAPKLLFHYYDKDFNNEADTPDNFQSRRPNTSFCFLDIRSPGLGDTAMYLCATFRRQEGSEQYFGPGTRLTVT.

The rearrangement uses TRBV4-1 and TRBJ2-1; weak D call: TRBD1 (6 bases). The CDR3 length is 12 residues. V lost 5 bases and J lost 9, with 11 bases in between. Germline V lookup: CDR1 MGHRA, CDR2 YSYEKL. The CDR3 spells CASSATGTEQFF. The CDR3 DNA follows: TGCGCCAGCAGCGCTACAGGGACTGAGCAGTTCTTC.

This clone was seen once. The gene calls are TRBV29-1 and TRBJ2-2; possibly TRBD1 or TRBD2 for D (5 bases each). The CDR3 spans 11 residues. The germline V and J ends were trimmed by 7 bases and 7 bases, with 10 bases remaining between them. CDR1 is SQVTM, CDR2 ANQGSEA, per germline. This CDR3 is CSALGDGELFF. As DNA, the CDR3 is TGCAGCGCACTAGGGGACGGGGAGCTGTTTTTT.

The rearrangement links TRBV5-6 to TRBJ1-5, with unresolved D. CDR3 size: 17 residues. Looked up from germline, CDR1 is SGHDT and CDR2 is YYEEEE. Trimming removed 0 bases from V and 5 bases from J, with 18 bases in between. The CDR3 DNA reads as TGTGCCAGCAGCTTGGGAGGTGGATTGATCGGGGATCAGCCCCAGCATTTT. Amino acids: CASSLGGGLIGDQPQHF.

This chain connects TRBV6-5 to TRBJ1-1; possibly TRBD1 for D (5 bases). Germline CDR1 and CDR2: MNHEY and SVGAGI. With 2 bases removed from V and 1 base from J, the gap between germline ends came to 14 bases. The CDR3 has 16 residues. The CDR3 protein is CASSYSAGKRNTEAFF. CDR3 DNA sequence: TGTGCCAGCAGTTACAGTGCAGGGAAAAGGAACACTGAAGCTTTCTTT.

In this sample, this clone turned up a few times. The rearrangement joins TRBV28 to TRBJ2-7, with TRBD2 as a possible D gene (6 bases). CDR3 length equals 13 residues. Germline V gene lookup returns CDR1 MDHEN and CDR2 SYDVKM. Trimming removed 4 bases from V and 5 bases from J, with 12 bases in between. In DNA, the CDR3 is TGTGCCAGCAGTTCGGCAGGCGGGGACGAGCAGTACTTC. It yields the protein CASSSAGGDEQYF.

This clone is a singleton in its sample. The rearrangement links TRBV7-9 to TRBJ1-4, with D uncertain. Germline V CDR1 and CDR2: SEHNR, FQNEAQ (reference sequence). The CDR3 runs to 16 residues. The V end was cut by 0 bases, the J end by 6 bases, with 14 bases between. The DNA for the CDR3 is TGTGCCAGCAGCTTAGCGCACGGCACACCAGATGAAAAACTGTTTTTT. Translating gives CASSLAHGTPDEKLFF.

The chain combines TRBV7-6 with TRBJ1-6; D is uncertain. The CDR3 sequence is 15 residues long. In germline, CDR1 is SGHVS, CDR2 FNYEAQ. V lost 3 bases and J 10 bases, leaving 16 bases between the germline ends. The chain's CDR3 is CASSLASTFGSPLHF. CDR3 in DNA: TGTGCCAGCAGCTTGGCCAGTACTTTTGGGTCACCCCTCCACTTT.

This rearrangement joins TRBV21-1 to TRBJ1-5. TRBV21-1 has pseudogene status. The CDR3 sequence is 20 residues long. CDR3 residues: CASSKRGTRDRPDSNQPQHF. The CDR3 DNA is TGTGCCAGCAGCAAAAGAGGCACTCGGGATCGACCTGATAGCAATCAGCCCCAGCATTTT.